The T cell receptor beta chain under discussion was sequenced for a study of T cell changes during pregnancy in multiple sclerosis. Trimming left V 5 bases short and J 4 bases short, with 14 bases between. The CDR3 consists of 14 residues. The V gene's germline CDR1 is SNHLY and CDR2 FYNNEI. Sequencing used immunoSEQ multiplex PCR; TCRdb keeps in-frame clones, though not all of them. The sample shows roughly 110,000 clones, roughly 90% of them seen only once. This sequence originates from a female donor with multiple sclerosis, enrolled in a pregnancy study. The chain uses TRBV2 and TRBJ2-5, with D possibly matching TRBD2 (7 bases). Specimen: peripheral blood, collected in the third trimester of pregnancy. The CDR3 loop reads CASSTEGGGETQYF. Here the CDR3 DNA reads TGTGCCAGCAGTACAGAGGGGGGGGGAGAGACCCAGTACTTC.